Detailed here is one T cell receptor (beta chain). This entry belongs to a study of blood T cell repertoires in COVID-19. Across the study: From T cells, B-cell-depleted T cells, or PBMCs came the material, which was cDNA or gDNA.

This CDR3 is 13 amino acids long. Trimming removed 6 bases from V and 8 bases from J; junction bases left unmatched: 9. Germline V lookup: CDR1 SQVTM, CDR2 ANQGSEA. Clones were read by immunoSEQ multiplex PCR, and TCRdb kept only the in-frame ones, dropping some. The sample lists some 340,000 clones; 70% to 90% were seen once. The chain combines TRBV29-1 with TRBJ2-1; 8 bases fit TRBD1. Input material: PBMCs or T cells enriched from blood (not recorded which). The receptor's source is a woman aged 25-40 years who had recovered from COVID-19. The CDR3 nucleotides are TGCAGCGTACTGACAGGGGAGAGCGATGAGCAGTTCTTC. Residues: CSVLTGESDEQFF.